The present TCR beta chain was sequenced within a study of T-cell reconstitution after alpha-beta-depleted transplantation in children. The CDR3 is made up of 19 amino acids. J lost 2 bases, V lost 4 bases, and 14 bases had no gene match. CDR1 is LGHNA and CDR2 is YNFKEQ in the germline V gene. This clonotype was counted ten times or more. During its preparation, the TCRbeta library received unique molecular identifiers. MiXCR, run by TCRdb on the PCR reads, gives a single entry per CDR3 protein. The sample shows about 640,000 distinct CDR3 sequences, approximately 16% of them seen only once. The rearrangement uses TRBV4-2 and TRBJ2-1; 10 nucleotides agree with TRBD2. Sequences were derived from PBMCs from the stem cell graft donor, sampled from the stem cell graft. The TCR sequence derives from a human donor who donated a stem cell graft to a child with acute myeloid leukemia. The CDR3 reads CASSPFMTSGPAPYNEQFF. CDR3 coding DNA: TGTGCCAGCAGCCCATTTATGACTAGCGGGCCTGCTCCCTACAATGAGCAGTTCTTC.